This TCR beta chain is drawn from a study of identical twins. TCRdb re-analysed the 5' RACE reads in MiXCR, keeping a single row per CDR3 protein. The profile shows hundreds of thousands of distinct CDR3 sequences, roughly 18% of them singletons. CDR1 is SQVTM and CDR2 is ANQGSEA in the germline V gene. V lost 6 bases and J 6 bases, leaving 15 bases between the germline ends. The length of the CDR3 is 12 residues. This clonotype was observed a handful of times. This sample also appeared in a second study, on T cells expressing NK-cell markers. From that study: NKG2C+ dominant clonotypes from several donors made up about 1.0-7.0% of CD8+ T cells.

Specimen: PBMCs. This sequence originates from a woman aged 18-29 years in good health. The chain combines TRBV29-1 with TRBJ2-7; D might be TRBD1 (6 bases). The CDR3, as DNA: TGCAGCGTAAACAGGGAGTTGGGCGAGCAGTACTTC. This sequence encodes CSVNRELGEQYF.